This TCR beta chain was captured by sequencing in a study of PD-1 blockade in mismatch repair-deficient tumors. Overall study findings and caveats: After pembrolizumab, tumor-resident clones rose rapidly, then generally contracted before radiologic responses.

CDR3 length: 18 amino acids. V gave up 4 bases and J gave up 0 bases; unmatched junction bases: 11. Every patient had mismatch repair deficiency by PCR or immunohistochemistry. TCR sequencing covered a few patients who responded to pembrolizumab. TCRdb's copy holds only in-frame clones and misses some; the assay was immunoSEQ multiplex PCR. The sample carries about 15,000 clones, approximately 84% recorded once. In regard to this clone: Its antigen is undetermined.

This receptor was taken from an adult with mismatch repair-deficient cancer. The starting material was PBMCs, obtained before pembrolizumab treatment. V is TRBV5-7 and J is TRBJ1-5, with TRBD1 matching over 9 bases. TRBV5-7 is labeled an ORF, and its function is uncertain. The CDR3, as DNA: TGTGCCAGCAGCCGGGGACAGGGAAAGAGATATAGCAATCAGCCCCAGCATTTT. Translating it yields CASSRGQGKRYSNQPQHF.